These T cell receptor beta chains were read from a single sample in a study of CD8 T cells in Susac syndrome. One entry per CDR3 protein results from TCRdb running MiXCR on the immunoSEQ multiplex PCR reads. The data hold roughly 200,000 distinct CDR3 sequences, with 85% to 95% observed a single time. The specimen sequenced was CD4+ T cells from PBMCs. These receptors all stem from a human donor with multiple sclerosis. The CDR3 runs from the conserved cysteine through the conserved F or W.

>TRBJ1-3|TRBV2
CASSPDSWGSGNTIYF
>TRBJ2-3|TRBV7-9
CASSWTSGTDTQYF
>TRBJ1-1|TRBV20-1
CSAIRDPNTEAFF
>TRBJ1-1|TRBV29-1
CSVIQTRAFF
>TRBJ2-3|TRBV2
CASRIGLAGGSTDTQYF
>TRBJ2-1|TRBV29-1
CSLRGPSYNEQFF
>TRBJ2-1|TRBV24-1
CATSDFQNEQFF
>TRBJ2-3|TRBV20-1
CSASGGTDTQYF
>TRBJ2-3|TRBV12-3/TRBV12-4
CASSFSGGAADTQYF
>TRBJ1-1|TRBV20-1
CSARNSGNTEAFF
>TRBJ1-5|TRBV6-2/TRBV6-3
CASTNGRDQGPQHF
>TRBJ1-4|TRBV7-9
CASSIPGRSNEKLFF
>TRBJ1-1|TRBV20-1
CSAPMGSSKAFF
>TRBJ1-6|TRBV19
CASSSGQGWSPLHF
>TRBJ2-6|TRBV2
CASSDGTGANVLTF
>TRBJ2-7|TRBV18
CASSPGRDSEQYF
>TRBJ2-3|TRBV10-3
CAPRWGPTTDTQYF
>TRBJ2-7|TRBV30
CAWTGGISGEQYF
>TRBJ2-5|TRBV4-1
CASSQGHLETQYF
>TRBJ2-5|TRBV18
CASSAQPYQETQYF
>TRBJ1-2|TRBV29-1
CSVDPTEGRGYTF
>TRBJ2-3|TRBV20-1
CSARLVSTDTQYF
>TRBJ2-5|TRBV2
CASSELQGQGSRTQYF
>TRBJ2-2|TRBV6-1
CASNLNGGVELFF
>TRBJ2-5|TRBV27
CASSLGVRETQYF
>TRBJ1-2|TRBV30
CAWSVRTSRSYGYTF
>TRBJ1-2|TRBV12-3/TRBV12-4
CASSLVATGDYGYTF
>TRBJ1-1|TRBV7-8
CASSSVMNTEAFF
>TRBJ2-3|TRBV7-9
CASSRARLSTDTQYF
>TRBJ2-5|TRBV15
CATMARSSGTKETQYF
>TRBJ2-1|TRBV7-8
CASSLARRGGDEQFF
>TRBJ1-6|TRBV2
CASAAQNSPLHF
>TRBJ2-1|TRBV20-1
CSASTPNEQFF
>TRBJ1-2|TRBV4-2
CASSQRTDDGYTF
>TRBJ2-5|TRBV4-1
CASSQAGSPKETQYF
>TRBJ1-2|TRBV18
CASSPETLFGYTF
>TRBJ2-5|TRBV7-2
CASSLPGTETQYF
>TRBJ2-1|TRBV20-1
CSALTSGGLSYNEQFF
>TRBJ1-1|TRBV5-1
CASSPRDLGTEAFF
>TRBJ2-3|TRBV20-1
CGPRERDTQYF
>TRBJ2-5|TRBV20-1
CSATDSQETQYF
>TRBJ1-1|TRBV7-3
CASRGTADTEAFF
>TRBJ2-4|TRBV19
CASSPTGDGKNIQYF
>TRBJ2-6|TRBV5-6
CASSLISGANVLTF
>TRBJ2-5|TRBV6-1
CASSHGTSMYRETQYF
>TRBJ2-5|TRBV4-1
CASSAFGRRLQETQYF
>TRBJ2-2|TRBV2
CASRGSSVPGELFF
>TRBJ1-2|TRBV29-1
CSVSRDNYGYTF
>TRBJ2-7|TRBV12-3/TRBV12-4
CASSLRLAGAGEQYF
>TRBJ1-6|TRBV30
CAWNKVGAYNSPLHF
>TRBJ1-1|TRBV29-1
CSVEQVGTEAFF
>TRBJ2-1|TRBV30
CAWSAPRSRGNNEQFF
>TRBJ2-5|TRBV30
CAWSVDAGTQYF
>TRBJ2-3|TRBV6-1
CASSEWEGVDTQYF
>TRBJ2-7|TRBV27
CASSRTGEKQYF
>TRBJ2-3|TRBV19
CASRAASSTDTQYF
>TRBJ2-2|TRBV12-3/TRBV12-4
CASSLGAGELFF
>TRBJ1-2|TRBV2
CASSEGQAAFYGYTF
>TRBJ2-1|TRBV3-1
CASSFRQGYSWEQFF